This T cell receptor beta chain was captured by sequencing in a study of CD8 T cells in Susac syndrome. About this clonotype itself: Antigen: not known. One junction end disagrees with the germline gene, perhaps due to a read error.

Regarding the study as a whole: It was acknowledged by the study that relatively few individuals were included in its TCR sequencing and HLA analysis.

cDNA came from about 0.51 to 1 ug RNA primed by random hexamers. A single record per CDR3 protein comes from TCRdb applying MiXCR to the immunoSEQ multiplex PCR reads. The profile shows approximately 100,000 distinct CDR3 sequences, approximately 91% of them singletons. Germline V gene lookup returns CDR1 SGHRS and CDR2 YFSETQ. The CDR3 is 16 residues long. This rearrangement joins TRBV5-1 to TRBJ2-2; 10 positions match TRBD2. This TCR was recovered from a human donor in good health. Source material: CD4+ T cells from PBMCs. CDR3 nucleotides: TGCGCCAACAGCTGGACTAGCGGAACGAACACCGGGGAGCTGTTTTTT. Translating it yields CANSWTSGTNTGELFF.